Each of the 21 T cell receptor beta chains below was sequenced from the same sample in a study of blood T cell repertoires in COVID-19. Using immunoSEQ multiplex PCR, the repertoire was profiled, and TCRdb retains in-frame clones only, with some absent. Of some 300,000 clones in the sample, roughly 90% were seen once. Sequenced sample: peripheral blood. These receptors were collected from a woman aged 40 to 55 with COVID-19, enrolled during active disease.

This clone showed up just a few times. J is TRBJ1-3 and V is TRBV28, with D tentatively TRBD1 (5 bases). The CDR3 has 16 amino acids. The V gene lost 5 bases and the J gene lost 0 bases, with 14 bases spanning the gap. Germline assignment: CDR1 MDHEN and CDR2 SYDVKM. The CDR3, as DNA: TGTGCCAGCAGTCAACATCAGGGATACTCTGGAAACACCATATATTTT. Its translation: CASSQHQGYSGNTIYF.

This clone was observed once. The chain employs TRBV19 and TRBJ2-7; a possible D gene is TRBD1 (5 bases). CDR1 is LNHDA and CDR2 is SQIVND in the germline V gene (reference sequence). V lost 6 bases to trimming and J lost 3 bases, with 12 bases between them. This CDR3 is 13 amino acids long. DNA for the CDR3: TGTGCCAGTAGAACAGGATCTTACTACGAGCAGTACTTC. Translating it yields CASRTGSYYEQYF.

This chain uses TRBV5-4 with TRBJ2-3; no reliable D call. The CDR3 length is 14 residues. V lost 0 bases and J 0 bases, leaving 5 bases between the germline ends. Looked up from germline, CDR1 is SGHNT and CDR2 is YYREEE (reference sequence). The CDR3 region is CASSLDESTDTQYF. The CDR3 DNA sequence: TGTGCCAGCAGCTTGGATGAGAGCACAGATACGCAGTATTTT.

The CDR3 here is CASSVSLDRTIYGYTF. CDR3 nucleotides: TGCGCCAGCAGCGTGTCCCTAGACAGGACGATCTATGGCTACACCTTC. The J gene is TRBJ1-2, the V gene TRBV5-1, with a possible D match to TRBD1 (6 bases). Per the germline V gene, CDR1 is SGHRS and CDR2 is YFSETQ. The germline V and J ends were trimmed by 4 bases and 4 bases, with 20 bases remaining between them. CDR3 size: 16 residues.

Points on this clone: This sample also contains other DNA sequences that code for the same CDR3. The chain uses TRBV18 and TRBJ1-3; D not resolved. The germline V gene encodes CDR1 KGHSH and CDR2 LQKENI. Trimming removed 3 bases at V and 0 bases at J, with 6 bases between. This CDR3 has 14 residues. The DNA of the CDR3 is TGTGCCAGCTCACCTGGGAGCTCTGGAAACACCATATATTTT. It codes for CASSPGSSGNTIYF.

CDR3 nucleotide sequence: TGTGCCAGCAGTACCGGGACAGGGGGCATCGGGGAGCTGTTTTTT. Translation: CASSTGTGGIGELFF. This chain uses TRBV6-6 with TRBJ2-2; TRBD1 agrees at 12 bases. V trimming: 5 bases; J trimming: 7 bases; junction bases outside the gene matches: 5. The CDR3 spans 15 residues. The germline V gene has CDR1 MNHNY and CDR2 SVGAGI (reference sequence).

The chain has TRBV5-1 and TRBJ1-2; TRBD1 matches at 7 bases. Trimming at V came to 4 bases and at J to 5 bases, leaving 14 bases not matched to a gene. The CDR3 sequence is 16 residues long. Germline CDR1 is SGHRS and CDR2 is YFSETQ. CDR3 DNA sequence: TGCGCCAGCAGCCCCCGACAGGGCCCATATACTTATGGCTACACCTTC. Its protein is CASSPRQGPYTYGYTF. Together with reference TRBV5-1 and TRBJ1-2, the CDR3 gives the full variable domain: KAGVTQTPRYLIKTRGQQVTLSCSPISGHRSVSWYQQTPGQGLQFLFEYFSETQRNKGNFPGRFSGRQFSNSRSEMNVSTLELGDSALYLCASSPRQGPYTYGYTFGSGTRLTVV.

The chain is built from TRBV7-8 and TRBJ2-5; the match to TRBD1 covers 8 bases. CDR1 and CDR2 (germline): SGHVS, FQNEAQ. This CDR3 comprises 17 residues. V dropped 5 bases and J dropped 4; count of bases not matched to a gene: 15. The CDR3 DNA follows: TGTGCCAGCAGCCCCCTAGTGGGCCCAGGGGGCCTAGAGACCCAGTACTTC. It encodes CASSPLVGPGGLETQYF.

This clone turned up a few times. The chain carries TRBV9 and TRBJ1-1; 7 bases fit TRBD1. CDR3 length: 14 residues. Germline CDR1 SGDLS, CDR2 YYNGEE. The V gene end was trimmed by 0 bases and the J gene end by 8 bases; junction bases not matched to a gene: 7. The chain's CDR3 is CASSVAPTGREAFF. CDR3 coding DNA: TGTGCCAGCAGCGTAGCCCCGACAGGGCGCGAAGCTTTCTTT.

The CDR3 here is CASSLPGQHQETQYF. CDR3 DNA sequence: TGTGCCAGCAGCCTTCCCGGACAGCACCAAGAGACCCAGTACTTC. The genes are TRBV3-1 (or the pseudogene TRBV3-2) and TRBJ2-5, with a possible D match to TRBD1 (6 bases). CDR1 is LGHDT and CDR2 is YNNKEL in the germline V gene (reference sequence). This CDR3 contains 15 residues. The V end lost 4 bases, the J end lost 0 bases, and 12 bases lay between the germline ends.

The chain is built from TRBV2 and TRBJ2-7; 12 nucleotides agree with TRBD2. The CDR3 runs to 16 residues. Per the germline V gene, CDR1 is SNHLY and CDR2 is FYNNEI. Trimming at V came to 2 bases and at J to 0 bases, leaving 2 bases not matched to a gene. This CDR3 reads CASSEWTSGASYEQYF. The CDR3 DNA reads TGTGCCAGCAGTGAATGGACTAGCGGGGCCTCCTACGAGCAGTACTTC.

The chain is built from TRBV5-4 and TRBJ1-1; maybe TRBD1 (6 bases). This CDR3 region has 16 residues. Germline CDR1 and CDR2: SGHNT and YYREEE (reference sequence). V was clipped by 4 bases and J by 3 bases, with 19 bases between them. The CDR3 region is CASSARGGAVDTEAFF. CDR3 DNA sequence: TGTGCCAGCAGCGCTCGAGGGGGGGCTGTCGACACTGAAGCTTTCTTT.

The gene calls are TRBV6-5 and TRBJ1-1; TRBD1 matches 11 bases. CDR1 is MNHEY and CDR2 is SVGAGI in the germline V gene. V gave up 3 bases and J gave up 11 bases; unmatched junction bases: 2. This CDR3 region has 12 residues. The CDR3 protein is CASSYGDRGAFF. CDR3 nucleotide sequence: TGTGCCAGCAGTTATGGGGACAGGGGGGCTTTCTTT.

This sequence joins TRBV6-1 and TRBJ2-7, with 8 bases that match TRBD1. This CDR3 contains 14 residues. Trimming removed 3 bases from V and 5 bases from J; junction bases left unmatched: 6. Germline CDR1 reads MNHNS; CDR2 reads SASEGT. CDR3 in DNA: TGTGCCAGCAGTGACGGGACAGGCCTTAACGAGCAGTACTTC. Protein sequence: CASSDGTGLNEQYF.

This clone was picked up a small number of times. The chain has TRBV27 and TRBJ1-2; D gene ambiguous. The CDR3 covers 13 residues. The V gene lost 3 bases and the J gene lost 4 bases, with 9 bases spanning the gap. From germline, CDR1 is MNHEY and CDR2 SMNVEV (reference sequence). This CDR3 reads CASSFSGSYGYTF. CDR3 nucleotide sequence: TGTGCCAGCAGTTTTTCGGGTTCCTATGGCTACACCTTC.

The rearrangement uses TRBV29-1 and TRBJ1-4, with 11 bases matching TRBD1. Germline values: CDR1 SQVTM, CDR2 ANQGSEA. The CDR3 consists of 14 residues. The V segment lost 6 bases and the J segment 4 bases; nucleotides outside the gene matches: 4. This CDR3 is CSVDRGLGNEKLFF. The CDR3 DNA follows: TGCAGCGTGGACAGGGGGCTTGGTAATGAAAAACTGTTTTTT.

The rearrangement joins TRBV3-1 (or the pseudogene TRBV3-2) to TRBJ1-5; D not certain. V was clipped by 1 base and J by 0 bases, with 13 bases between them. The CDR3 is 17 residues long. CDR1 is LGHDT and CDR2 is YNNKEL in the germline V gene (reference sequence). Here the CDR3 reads CASSQAAGNDSNQPQHF. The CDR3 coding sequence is TGTGCCAGCAGCCAAGCGGCCGGGAACGATAGCAATCAGCCCCAGCATTTT.

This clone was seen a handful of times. The CDR3 DNA follows: TGCAGTGCCACGACTAGTAATACGCAGTATTTT. It codes for CSATTSNTQYF. The gene calls are TRBV20-1 and TRBJ2-3; the D gene is possibly TRBD2 (6 bases). CDR1 is DFQATT and CDR2 is SNEGSKA in the germline V gene (reference sequence). The CDR3 contains 11 residues. The V and J ends lost 6 bases and 7 bases respectively, with 11 bases between them.

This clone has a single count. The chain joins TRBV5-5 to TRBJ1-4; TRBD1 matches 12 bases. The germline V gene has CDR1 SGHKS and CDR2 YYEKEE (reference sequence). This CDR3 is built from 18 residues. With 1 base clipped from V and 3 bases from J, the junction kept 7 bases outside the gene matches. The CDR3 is CASSLRDRGLAANEKLFF. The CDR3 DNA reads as TGTGCCAGCAGCTTGAGGGACAGGGGGCTCGCGGCTAATGAAAAACTGTTTTTT.

This CDR3 reads CASMDLGQTQGNTIYF. CDR3 DNA sequence: TGTGCCAGCATGGACCTAGGACAGACACAGGGAAACACCATATATTTT. The rearrangement uses TRBV2 and TRBJ1-3, with D possibly TRBD1 on 6 matching bases. This CDR3 has 16 amino acids. Germline assignment: CDR1 SNHLY and CDR2 FYNNEI. Trimming removed 7 bases from V and 4 bases from J, with 20 bases in between.

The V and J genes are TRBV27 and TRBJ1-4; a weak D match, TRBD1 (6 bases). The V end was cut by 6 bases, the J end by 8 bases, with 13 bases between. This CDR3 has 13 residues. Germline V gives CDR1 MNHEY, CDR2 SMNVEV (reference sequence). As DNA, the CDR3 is TGTGCCAGCAGGAAAGGGGGTTGGGAAAAACTGTTTTTT. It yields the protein CASRKGGWEKLFF.